This T cell receptor beta chain was recovered during a study of neurological immune-mediated disorders. Study results and caveats: HTLV-1-associated myelopathy had the most TCR clonal expansion, and multiple sclerosis had the least, less than healthy controls. Expanded clones shared no identical CDR3 amino acid sequences across subjects, which suggested private TCR-beta repertoires in all groups.

Germline assignment: CDR1 SGHAT and CDR2 FQNNGV. V shed 5 bases and J shed 8 bases, with 8 bases lying between them. This CDR3 is built from 11 residues. TCRdb itself ran the 5' RACE reads through MiXCR, one entry per CDR3 protein. Here the sample spans about 41,000 distinct CDR3 sequences, around 2.5% being singletons. This clonotype was detected ten times or more. Its antigen remains unidentified. Specimen: PBMCs. The source is a man aged 30 to 45 with multiple sclerosis. The chain uses TRBV11-2 and TRBJ2-3; possible D gene TRBD1, 6 bases. This CDR3 is CASSPGVTQYF. The CDR3 DNA reads as TGTGCCAGCAGCCCAGGGGTTACGCAGTATTTT.